A selection of T cell receptor beta chains follows, all from one sample in a study of shared clonotypes between healthy human individuals. Assay: immunoSEQ multiplex PCR; the TCRdb copy retains only in-frame clones and omits some. The table shows millions of clones, with around 94% occurring only once. Specimen: naive CD4+ T cells sorted from blood. These receptors all come from a man aged 18 to 30 in good health. The CDR3 runs from the conserved cysteine through the conserved F or W. Fields, in order: V gene, clone size, D gene, J gene, CDR3 protein, CDR3 DNA. A D gene is named only where the DNA matches it firmly. Size tells how often a clone was seen (once, few, many) or the class of an expanded clone, and some rows leave it out.

v_gene: TRBV4-1
abundance: -
d_gene: TRBD1
j_gene: TRBJ2-3
CDR3aa: CASSQGTGGASTDTQYF
CDR3nt: TGCGCCAGCAGCCAAGGAACAGGGGGCGCAAGCACAGATACGCAGTATTTT

v_gene: TRBV15
abundance: -
d_gene: TRBD1
j_gene: TRBJ2-7
CDR3aa: CATSRQPGQGFYEQYF
CDR3nt: TGTGCCACCAGCAGACAACCGGGACAGGGTTTCTACGAGCAGTACTTC

v_gene: TRBV9
abundance: -
d_gene: -
j_gene: TRBJ1-1
CDR3aa: CASSPPGPSNTEAFF
CDR3nt: TGTGCCTCCTCGCCACCGGGACCAAGTAACACTGAAGCTTTCTTT

v_gene: TRBV27
abundance: -
d_gene: TRBD1
j_gene: TRBJ1-4
CDR3aa: CASRPNPSGQGGEKLFF
CDR3nt: TGTGCCAGCAGGCCAAACCCGTCGGGACAGGGAGGCGAAAAACTGTTTTTT

v_gene: TRBV7-9
abundance: -
d_gene: -
j_gene: TRBJ1-6
CDR3aa: CASSPNRDNSPLHF
CDR3nt: TGTGCCAGCAGCCCCAACAGGGACAATTCACCCCTCCACTTT

v_gene: TRBV5-1
abundance: -
d_gene: TRBD2
j_gene: TRBJ2-5
CDR3aa: CASSPRGGLETQYF
CDR3nt: TGCGCCAGCAGCCCCCGGGGGGGCTTAGAGACCCAGTACTTC

v_gene: TRBV18
abundance: -
d_gene: -
j_gene: TRBJ2-1
CDR3aa: CASSPPANGNEQFF
CDR3nt: TGTGCCAGCTCACCACCAGCGAATGGGAATGAGCAGTTCTTC

v_gene: TRBV5-1
abundance: -
d_gene: TRBD2
j_gene: TRBJ2-2
CDR3aa: CASSTGLAGTGWLFF
CDR3nt: TGCGCCAGCAGCACTGGACTAGCGGGGACCGGGTGGCTGTTTTTT

v_gene: TRBV7-2
abundance: -
d_gene: -
j_gene: TRBJ2-2
CDR3aa: CASSLVGRGTGELFF
CDR3nt: TGTGCCAGCAGCTTAGTAGGTCGCGGCACCGGGGAGCTGTTTTTT

v_gene: TRBV19
abundance: many
d_gene: -
j_gene: TRBJ1-5
CDR3aa: CASSTRDTGQPQHF
CDR3nt: TGTGCCAGTAGTACCCGGGACACGGGGCAGCCCCAGCATTTT

v_gene: TRBV19
abundance: once
d_gene: -
j_gene: TRBJ2-7
CDR3aa: CASSTTTGVEQYF
CDR3nt: TGTGCCAGTAGTACAACGACGGGCGTCGAGCAGTACTTC

v_gene: TRBV18
abundance: once
d_gene: -
j_gene: TRBJ1-2
CDR3aa: CASLPDRNYGYTF
CDR3nt: TGTGCCAGTCTCCCGGACAGAAACTATGGCTACACCTTC

v_gene: TRBV25-1
abundance: -
d_gene: -
j_gene: TRBJ2-2
CDR3aa: CASAPRGTGELFF
CDR3nt: TGTGCCAGCGCCCCTCGGGGCACCGGGGAGCTGTTTTTT

v_gene: TRBV5-1
abundance: -
d_gene: -
j_gene: TRBJ2-1
CDR3aa: CASSVGGLIGNEQFF
CDR3nt: TGCGCCAGCAGCGTGGGGGGGCTGATTGGCAATGAGCAGTTCTTC

v_gene: TRBV2
abundance: -
d_gene: -
j_gene: TRBJ1-3
CDR3aa: CASSVTVSGNTIYF
CDR3nt: TGTGCCAGCAGTGTTACAGTCTCTGGAAACACCATATATTTT

v_gene: TRBV12-2
abundance: few
d_gene: -
j_gene: TRBJ1-6
CDR3aa: CASRLARDHHNSPLHF
CDR3nt: TGTGCAAGTCGCTTAGCCCGGGACCACCATAATTCACCCCTCCACTTT

v_gene: TRBV18
abundance: -
d_gene: -
j_gene: TRBJ1-4
CDR3aa: CASSSKVATNEKLFF
CDR3nt: TGTGCCAGCTCATCCAAGGTCGCAACTAATGAAAAACTGTTTTTT

v_gene: TRBV9
abundance: -
d_gene: TRBD1
j_gene: TRBJ2-4
CDR3aa: CASSATTGDKNIQYF
CDR3nt: TGTGCCAGCAGCGCTACCACAGGGGACAAAAACATTCAGTACTTC

v_gene: TRBV30
abundance: -
d_gene: TRBD1
j_gene: TRBJ1-3
CDR3aa: CAWSEANRGNGNTIYF
CDR3nt: TGTGCCTGGAGTGAGGCCAACAGGGGTAATGGAAACACCATATATTTT

v_gene: TRBV6-1
abundance: -
d_gene: -
j_gene: TRBJ1-2
CDR3aa: CASSLIAYGYTF
CDR3nt: TGTGCCAGCAGTCTGATTGCCTATGGCTACACCTTC

v_gene: TRBV6-1
abundance: -
d_gene: -
j_gene: TRBJ1-3
CDR3aa: CASSEITQGLRNTIYF
CDR3nt: TGTGCCAGCAGTGAAATCACCCAGGGGTTACGAAACACCATATATTTT

v_gene: TRBV14
abundance: -
d_gene: -
j_gene: TRBJ1-1
CDR3aa: CASSQIPGNTEAFF
CDR3nt: TGTGCCAGCAGCCAAATCCCCGGGAACACTGAAGCTTTCTTT

v_gene: TRBV2
abundance: -
d_gene: TRBD1
j_gene: TRBJ1-5
CDR3aa: CASRTQGASNRPQHF
CDR3nt: TGTGCCAGCAGGACTCAGGGGGCTAGCAATCGGCCCCAGCATTTT

v_gene: TRBV6-5
abundance: -
d_gene: -
j_gene: TRBJ1-3
CDR3aa: CASSLDWSGNTIYF
CDR3nt: TGTGCCAGCAGCCTGGATTGGAGTGGAAACACCATATATTTT

v_gene: TRBV5-4
abundance: -
d_gene: TRBD2
j_gene: TRBJ2-1
CDR3aa: CASSLGLAGAQQFF
CDR3nt: TGTGCCAGCAGCTTAGGGCTAGCGGGAGCGCAGCAGTTCTTC

v_gene: TRBV11-3
abundance: -
d_gene: TRBD1
j_gene: TRBJ1-5
CDR3aa: CASTLQGISNQPQHF
CDR3nt: TGTGCCAGCACCCTACAGGGGATCAGCAATCAGCCCCAGCATTTT

v_gene: TRBV14
abundance: -
d_gene: -
j_gene: TRBJ2-1
CDR3aa: CASSSTRNEQFF
CDR3nt: TGTGCCAGCAGCTCCACACGCAATGAGCAGTTCTTC

v_gene: TRBV28
abundance: -
d_gene: -
j_gene: TRBJ2-5
CDR3aa: CASSLGLHSGTLGETQYF
CDR3nt: TGTGCCAGCAGCCTGGGCTTACATTCCGGGACCCTGGGGGAGACCCAGTACTTC

v_gene: TRBV25-1
abundance: -
d_gene: -
j_gene: TRBJ1-5
CDR3aa: CASSGTEGTNSNQPQHF
CDR3nt: TGTGCCAGCAGTGGGACGGAGGGGACAAATAGCAATCAGCCCCAGCATTTT

v_gene: TRBV7-8
abundance: -
d_gene: -
j_gene: TRBJ2-5
CDR3aa: CASSQSEDREAETQYF
CDR3nt: TGTGCCAGCAGCCAATCTGAAGACAGGGAGGCAGAGACCCAGTACTTC

v_gene: TRBV6-6
abundance: once
d_gene: -
j_gene: TRBJ2-7
CDR3aa: CASSYSWFVEQYF
CDR3nt: TGTGCCAGCAGTTACTCGTGGTTCGTCGAGCAGTACTTC

v_gene: TRBV10-1
abundance: -
d_gene: TRBD2
j_gene: TRBJ2-3
CDR3aa: CASSESFSGRAKDTQYF
CDR3nt: TGCGCCAGCAGTGAGAGTTTTAGCGGGAGGGCCAAAGATACGCAGTATTTT

v_gene: TRBV6-1
abundance: -
d_gene: -
j_gene: TRBJ2-7
CDR3aa: CASSEATREQYF
CDR3nt: TGTGCCAGCAGTGAAGCGACGAGGGAGCAGTACTTC

v_gene: TRBV6-6
abundance: -
d_gene: -
j_gene: TRBJ1-1
CDR3aa: CASSYRQGRNTEAFF
CDR3nt: TGTGCCAGCAGTTACCGTCAGGGGCGAAACACTGAAGCTTTCTTT

v_gene: TRBV6-5
abundance: -
d_gene: -
j_gene: TRBJ2-7
CDR3aa: CASSRPGAYEQYF
CDR3nt: TGTGCCAGCTCGAGACCGGGGGCCTACGAGCAGTACTTC

v_gene: TRBV18
abundance: -
d_gene: -
j_gene: TRBJ2-1
CDR3aa: CASSSDGGHYEQFF
CDR3nt: TGTGCCAGCTCATCCGACGGGGGGCATTATGAGCAGTTCTTC

v_gene: TRBV30
abundance: once
d_gene: TRBD1
j_gene: TRBJ1-3
CDR3aa: CAWTETTGQGRNTIYF
CDR3nt: TGTGCCTGGACGGAAACGACGGGACAGGGGAGGAACACCATATATTTT

v_gene: TRBV5-1
abundance: -
d_gene: TRBD2
j_gene: TRBJ2-5
CDR3aa: CASSLDTSGRETQYF
CDR3nt: TGCGCCAGCAGCCTCGATACTAGCGGGAGGGAGACCCAGTACTTC

v_gene: TRBV11-2
abundance: -
d_gene: -
j_gene: TRBJ1-6
CDR3aa: CASSTRQASYNSPLHF
CDR3nt: TGTGCCAGCAGCACCCGACAGGCCTCCTATAATTCACCCCTCCACTTT

v_gene: TRBV7-9
abundance: -
d_gene: -
j_gene: TRBJ2-1
CDR3aa: CASSSVPPVYNEQFF
CDR3nt: TGTGCCAGCAGCTCCGTCCCCCCGGTTTACAATGAGCAGTTCTTC

v_gene: TRBV5-6
abundance: -
d_gene: TRBD1
j_gene: TRBJ1-6
CDR3aa: CASSTQGVTSYNSPLHF
CDR3nt: TGTGCCAGCAGCACCCAGGGGGTAACCTCCTATAATTCACCCCTCCACTTT

v_gene: TRBV5-4
abundance: -
d_gene: -
j_gene: TRBJ2-5
CDR3aa: CASSLGLRETQYF
CDR3nt: TGTGCCAGCAGCTTGGGCCTCCGGGAGACCCAGTACTTC

v_gene: TRBV4-2
abundance: -
d_gene: -
j_gene: TRBJ2-2
CDR3aa: CASSSEQRFLSNTGELFF
CDR3nt: TGTGCCAGCAGCTCCGAGCAGAGGTTCTTATCGAACACCGGGGAGCTGTTTTTT

v_gene: TRBV5-1
abundance: -
d_gene: -
j_gene: TRBJ2-7
CDR3aa: CASSLGLPGEQYF
CDR3nt: TGCGCCAGCAGCTTGGGTCTCCCCGGCGAGCAGTACTTC

v_gene: TRBV14
abundance: few
d_gene: -
j_gene: TRBJ1-1
CDR3aa: CASTRGPGRNTEAFF
CDR3nt: TGTGCCAGCACGCGAGGTCCGGGGAGGAACACTGAAGCTTTCTTT

v_gene: TRBV20-1
abundance: -
d_gene: -
j_gene: TRBJ2-7
CDR3aa: CSAHLPYEQYF
CDR3nt: TGCAGTGCCCACCTCCCCTACGAGCAGTACTTC